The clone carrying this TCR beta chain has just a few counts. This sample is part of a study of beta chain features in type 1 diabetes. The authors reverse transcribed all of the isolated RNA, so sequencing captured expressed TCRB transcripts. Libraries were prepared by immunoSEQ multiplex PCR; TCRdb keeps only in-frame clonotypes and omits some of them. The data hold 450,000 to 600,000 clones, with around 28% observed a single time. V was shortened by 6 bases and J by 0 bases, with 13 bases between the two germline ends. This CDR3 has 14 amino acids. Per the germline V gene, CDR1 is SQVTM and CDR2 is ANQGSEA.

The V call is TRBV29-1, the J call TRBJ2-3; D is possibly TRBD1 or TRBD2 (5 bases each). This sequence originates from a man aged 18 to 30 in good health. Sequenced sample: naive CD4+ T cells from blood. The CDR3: CSVKGTASTDTQYF. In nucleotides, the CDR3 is TGCAGCGTCAAAGGGACGGCGAGCACAGATACGCAGTATTTT.